Shown below are 16 T cell receptor beta chains from a single sample sequenced in a study of T cells in pancreatic ductal adenocarcinoma. Repertoires were generated with immunoSEQ multiplex PCR, while TCRdb's copy carries only in-frame clones and drops some. Of some 16,000 clones in the sample, around 91% were seen once. No neoadjuvant therapy was given to the selected pancreatic ductal adenocarcinoma patients before their surgery. The specimen was PBMCs. The origin of the receptors is a human donor with pancreatic ductal adenocarcinoma.

V is TRBV18 and J is TRBJ2-2; D uncertain. The germline V gene has CDR1 KGHSH and CDR2 LQKENI. Trimming removed 10 bases from V and 0 bases from J, with 15 bases in between. The CDR3 extends over 15 amino acids. The CDR3 region is CATLSGSANTGELFF. The CDR3 coding sequence is TGTGCCACCCTATCCGGGTCCGCGAACACCGGGGAGCTGTTTTTT.

The V and J genes are TRBV25-1 and TRBJ2-7, with TRBD1 as a possible D gene (5 bases). With 1 base removed from V and 0 bases from J, the gap between germline ends came to 7 bases. CDR1 MGHDK and CDR2 SYGVNS come from the germline V gene. This CDR3 comprises 14 residues. The CDR3 nucleotides are TGTGCCAGCAGTGAATGGGGCAGCTCCTACGAGCAGTACTTC. Translation: CASSEWGSSYEQYF.

This chain connects TRBV11-2 to TRBJ1-1; 8 bases align to TRBD1. Germline trimming cut 4 bases from V and 0 bases from J; bases unmatched to any gene: 10. This CDR3 is 17 amino acids long. Germline V gene sequence: CDR1 SGHAT, CDR2 FQNNGV. The DNA of the CDR3 is TGTGCCAGCAGCTCGACAGGGGCCCCGGTAGTGAACACTGAAGCTTTCTTT. It translates to CASSSTGAPVVNTEAFF.

This clone was recorded only once. The chain carries TRBV9 and TRBJ2-3; the D is unclear. Trimming stripped 6 bases from V and 0 bases from J, with 11 bases between. Per germline, CDR1 SGDLS and CDR2 YYNGEE. This CDR3 region has 14 residues. CDR3 amino acids: CASTVGSSTDTQYF. The CDR3, as DNA: TGTGCCAGCACCGTGGGCTCAAGCACAGATACGCAGTATTTT.

The CDR3 sequence: CASSPPPSAGGPHEQFF. DNA for the CDR3: TGTGCCAGCAGCCCACCCCCCTCCGCGGGAGGGCCTCACGAGCAGTTCTTC. V and J are TRBV9 and TRBJ2-1; TRBD2 aligns across 9 bases. V trimming: 4 bases; J trimming: 10 bases; junction bases outside the gene matches: 18. This CDR3 spans 17 amino acids. CDR1 SGDLS and CDR2 YYNGEE come from the germline V gene.

The rearrangement joins TRBV7-2 to TRBJ2-6; possible D gene TRBD2, 6 bases. The CDR3 has 17 residues. The V gene lost 3 bases and the J gene lost 4 bases, with 16 bases spanning the gap. The V gene's germline CDR1 is SGHTA and CDR2 FQGNSA. In DNA, the CDR3 is TGTGCCAGCAGCTTCCAGGGACGGGAGTGGGGGGCCAACGTCCTGACTTTC. Translating gives CASSFQGREWGANVLTF.

V and J are TRBV7-2 and TRBJ2-7; D may correspond to TRBD1 or TRBD2 (5 bases each). CDR3 length: 15 amino acids. Germline V gene sequence: CDR1 SGHTA, CDR2 FQGNSA. V was shortened by 6 bases and J by 3 bases, with 18 bases between the two germline ends. The CDR3 spells CASRIGPSGLYEQYF. CDR3 nucleotide sequence: TGTGCCAGCAGAATAGGGCCTTCGGGGCTCTACGAGCAGTACTTC.

The V and J genes are TRBV18 and TRBJ2-1; 10 bases are a match to TRBD2. CDR1 KGHSH and CDR2 LQKENI come from the germline V gene. The junction had 7 bases not matched to a gene; V was cut back by 4 bases and J by 7 bases. This CDR3 contains 15 residues. The CDR3 bases are TGTGCCAGCTCACTGAGCGGGGGGGCCGAAAATGAGCAGTTCTTC. This translates into CASSLSGGAENEQFF. Full variable domain (remainder filled in from reference TRBV18 and TRBJ2-1): NAGVMQNPRHLVRRRGQEARLRCSPMKGHSHVYWYRQLPEEGLKFMVYLQKENIIDESGMPKERFSAEFPKEGPSILRIQQVVRGDSAAYFCASSLSGGAENEQFFGPGTRLTVL.

The chain joins TRBV5-4 to TRBJ1-2, with 9 nucleotides matching TRBD1. The CDR3 has 14 residues. Per the germline V gene, CDR1 is SGHNT and CDR2 is YYREEE (reference sequence). Trimming at V came to 1 base and at J to 7 bases, leaving 5 bases not matched to a gene. The CDR3 DNA reads as TGTGCCAGCAGCTTGTTACAGGGGGCGCGTGGCTACACCTTC. Its protein product is CASSLLQGARGYTF. Drawing the rest from reference TRBV5-4 and TRBJ1-2, the complete variable domain is ETGVTQSPTHLIKTRGQQVTLRCSSQSGHNTVSWYQQALGQGPQFIFQYYREEENGRGNFPPRFSGLQFPNYSSELNVNALELDDSALYLCASSLLQGARGYTFGSGTRLTVV.

The V call is TRBV15, the J call TRBJ2-1; 7 bases are shared with TRBD1. The CDR3 runs 17 residues. In germline, CDR1 is LNHNV, CDR2 YYDKDF (reference sequence). After removal of 1 base from V and 1 base from J, the junction contained 7 bases not matched to a gene. The CDR3 loop is CATSRGDRVRSYNEQFF. The CDR3 DNA sequence: TGTGCCACCAGCAGAGGCGACAGGGTGAGGTCCTACAATGAGCAGTTCTTC.

This clone was recorded once. The chain carries TRBV29-1 and TRBJ1-1; TRBD1 agrees at 11 bases. The CDR3 consists of 15 residues. The trim removed 4 bases at V and 1 base at J, leaving 5 bases unmatched. From germline, CDR1 is SQVTM and CDR2 ANQGSEA. The CDR3: CSVAGTGGSNTEAFF. The CDR3 nucleotides read TGCAGCGTTGCCGGGACAGGGGGGTCGAACACTGAAGCTTTCTTT. Complete variable domain (other parts from reference TRBV29-1 and TRBJ1-1): SAVISQKPSRDICQRGTSLTIQCQVDSQVTMMFWYRQQPGQSLTLIATANQGSEATYESGFVIDKFPISRPNLTFSTLTVSNMSPEDSSIYLCSVAGTGGSNTEAFFGQGTRLTVV.

The chain uses TRBV10-3 and TRBJ1-1; 9 bases match TRBD1. CDR3 length equals 16 residues. The germline CDR1 and CDR2 sequences are ENHRY and SYGVKD. J lost 0 bases, V lost 6 bases, and 8 bases had no gene match. CDR3 sequence reads: CAIRPGTGMMNTEAFF. CDR3 nucleotide sequence: TGTGCCATCAGGCCGGGGACAGGGATGATGAACACTGAAGCTTTCTTT.

The chain is built from TRBV7-9 and TRBJ2-3; D is undetermined. Trimming shortened V by 0 bases and J by 2 bases, and 6 bases separated the two germline ends. CDR1 and CDR2 from the germline V gene are SEHNR and FQNEAQ (reference sequence). This CDR3 has 14 residues. The CDR3 DNA reads TGTGCCAGCAGCTTAGCGGGTCCCACAGATACGCAGTATTTT. Its protein is CASSLAGPTDTQYF.

The chain combines TRBV30 with TRBJ1-4; D is unclear. This CDR3 is built from 14 residues. Trimming shortened V by 2 bases and J by 6 bases, and 13 bases separated the two germline ends. CDR1 GTSNPN and CDR2 SVGIG come from the germline V gene (reference sequence). This CDR3 is CAWSPTGHHEKLFF. The CDR3 nucleotides are TGTGCCTGGAGTCCTACCGGTCACCATGAAAAACTGTTTTTT.

This chain uses TRBV5-4 with TRBJ2-1, with D possibly TRBD1 on 6 matching bases. V was shortened by 4 bases and J by 4 bases, with 12 bases between the two germline ends. Germline V CDR1 and CDR2: SGHNT, YYREEE (reference sequence). This CDR3 region has 14 residues. The CDR3 loop reads CASSMDRGYNEQFF. CDR3 sequence (DNA): TGTGCCAGCAGCATGGACAGAGGTTACAATGAGCAGTTCTTC.

The chain combines TRBV10-3 with TRBJ1-2, with 8 bases matching TRBD1. The V segment lost 7 bases and the J segment 6 bases; nucleotides outside the gene matches: 10. From germline, CDR1 is ENHRY and CDR2 SYGVKD. The CDR3 has 14 amino acids. This CDR3 is CAINPDRDLHGYTF. CDR3 coding DNA: TGTGCCATCAACCCGGACAGGGATCTTCATGGCTACACCTTC.